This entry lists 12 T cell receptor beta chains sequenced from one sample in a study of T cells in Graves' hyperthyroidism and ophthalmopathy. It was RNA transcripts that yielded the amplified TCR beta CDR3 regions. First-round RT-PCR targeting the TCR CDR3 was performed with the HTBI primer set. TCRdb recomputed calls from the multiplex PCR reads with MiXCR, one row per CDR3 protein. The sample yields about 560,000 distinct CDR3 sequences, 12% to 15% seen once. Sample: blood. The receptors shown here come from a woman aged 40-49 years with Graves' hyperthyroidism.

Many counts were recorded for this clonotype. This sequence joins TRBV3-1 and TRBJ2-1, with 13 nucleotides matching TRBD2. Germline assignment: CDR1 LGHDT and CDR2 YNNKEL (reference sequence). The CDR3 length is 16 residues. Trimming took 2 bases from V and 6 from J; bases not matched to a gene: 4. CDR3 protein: CASSQLRLAGGNEQFF. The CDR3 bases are TGTGCCAGCAGCCAATTGCGACTAGCGGGAGGCAATGAGCAGTTCTTC.

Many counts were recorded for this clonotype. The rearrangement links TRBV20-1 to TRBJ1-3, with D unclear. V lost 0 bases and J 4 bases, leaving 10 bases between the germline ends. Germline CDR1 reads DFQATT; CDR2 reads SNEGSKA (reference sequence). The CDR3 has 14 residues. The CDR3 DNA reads TGCAGTGCTAGAGACATCGAGGAGGGAAACACCATATATTTT. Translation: CSARDIEEGNTIYF.

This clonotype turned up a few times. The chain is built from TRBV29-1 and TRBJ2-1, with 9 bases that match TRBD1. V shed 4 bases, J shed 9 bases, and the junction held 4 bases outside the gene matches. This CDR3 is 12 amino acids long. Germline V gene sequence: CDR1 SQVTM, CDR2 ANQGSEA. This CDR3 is CSVGTGGSEQFF. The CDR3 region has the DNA TGCAGCGTTGGAACAGGGGGCAGTGAGCAGTTCTTC.

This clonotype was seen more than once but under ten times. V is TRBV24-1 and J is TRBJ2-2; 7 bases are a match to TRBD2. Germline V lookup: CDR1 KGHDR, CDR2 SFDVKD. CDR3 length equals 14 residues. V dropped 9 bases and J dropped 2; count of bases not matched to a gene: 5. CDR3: CATSWGLNTGELFF. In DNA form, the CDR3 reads TGTGCCACCTCCTGGGGACTAAACACCGGGGAGCTGTTTTTT.

The CDR3 loop reads CASRADTEQYF. The CDR3 DNA sequence: TGTGCCAGCAGGGCAGACACCGAGCAGTACTTC. The chain has TRBV6-1 and TRBJ2-7; D remains unclear. Germline CDR1 reads MNHNS; CDR2 reads SASEGT. Between the trimmed V and J ends, which lost 6 bases and 6 bases, there was a span of 9 bases. This CDR3 has 11 amino acids.

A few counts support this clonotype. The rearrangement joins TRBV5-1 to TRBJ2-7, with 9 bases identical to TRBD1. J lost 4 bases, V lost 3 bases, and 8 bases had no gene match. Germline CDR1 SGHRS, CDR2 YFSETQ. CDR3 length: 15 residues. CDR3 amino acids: CASSSAGTGYYEQYF. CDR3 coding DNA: TGCGCCAGCAGCTCGGCCGGGACAGGGTATTACGAGCAGTACTTC. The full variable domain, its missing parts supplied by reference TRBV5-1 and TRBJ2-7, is KAGVTQTPRYLIKTRGQQVTLSCSPISGHRSVSWYQQTPGQGLQFLFEYFSETQRNKGNFPGRFSGRQFSNSRSEMNVSTLELGDSALYLCASSSAGTGYYEQYFGPGTRLTVT.

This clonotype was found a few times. In nucleotides, the CDR3 is TGTGCCAGCAGTGCCGAGGGCGACTACGAGCAGTACTTC. Protein sequence: CASSAEGDYEQYF. The chain links TRBV6-1 to TRBJ2-7, with D perhaps matching TRBD2 (5 bases). CDR1 and CDR2 from the germline V gene are MNHNS and SASEGT. With 4 bases removed from V and 3 bases from J, the gap between germline ends came to 10 bases. CDR3 size: 13 residues.

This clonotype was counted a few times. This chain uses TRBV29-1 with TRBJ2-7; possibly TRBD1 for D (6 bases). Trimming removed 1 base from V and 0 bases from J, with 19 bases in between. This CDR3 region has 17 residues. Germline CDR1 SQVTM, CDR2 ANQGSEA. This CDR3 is CSVEVSGAALSSYEQYF. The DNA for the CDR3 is TGCAGCGTTGAAGTATCAGGGGCCGCTCTGTCCTCCTACGAGCAGTACTTC.

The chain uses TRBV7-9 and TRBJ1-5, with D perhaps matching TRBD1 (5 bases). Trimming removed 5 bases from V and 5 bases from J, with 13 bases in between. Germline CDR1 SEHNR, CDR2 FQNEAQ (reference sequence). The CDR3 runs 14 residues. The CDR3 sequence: CASSPSGNDQPQHF. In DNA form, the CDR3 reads TGTGCCAGCAGCCCCTCAGGGAACGATCAGCCCCAGCATTTT. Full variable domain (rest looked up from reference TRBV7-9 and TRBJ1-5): DTGVSQNPRHKITKRGQNVTFRCDPISEHNRLYWYRQTLGQGPEFLTYFQNEAQLEKSRLLSDRFSAERPKGSFSTLEIQRTEQGDSAMYLCASSPSGNDQPQHFGDGTRLSIL.

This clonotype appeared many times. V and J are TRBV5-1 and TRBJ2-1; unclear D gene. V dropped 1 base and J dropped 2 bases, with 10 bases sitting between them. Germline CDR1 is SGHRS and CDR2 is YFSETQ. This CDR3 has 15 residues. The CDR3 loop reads CASSLHYGPYNEQFF. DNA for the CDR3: TGCGCCAGCAGCTTGCACTACGGACCCTACAATGAGCAGTTCTTC.

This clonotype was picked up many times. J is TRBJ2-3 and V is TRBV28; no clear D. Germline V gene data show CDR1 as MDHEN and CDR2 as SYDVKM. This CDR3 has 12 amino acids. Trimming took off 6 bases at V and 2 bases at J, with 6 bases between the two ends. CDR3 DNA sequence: TGTGCCAGCAGCTTAGTCACAGATACGCAGTATTTT. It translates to CASSLVTDTQYF.

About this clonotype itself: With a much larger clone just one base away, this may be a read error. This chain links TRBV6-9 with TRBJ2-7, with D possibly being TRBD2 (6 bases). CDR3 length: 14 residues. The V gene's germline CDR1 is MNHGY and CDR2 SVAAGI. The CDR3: CAGSSRDFVYEQYF. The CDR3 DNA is TGTGCCGGCAGTTCCCGGGACTTCGTCTACGAGCAGTACTTC.